This T cell receptor beta chain was identified during a study of blood T cell repertoires in COVID-19. For the study at large: Researchers got acute and convalescent COVID-19 samples from the United States, Italy and Spain. The cDNA or gDNA used as material had been derived from T cells, B-cell-depleted T cells, or PBMCs.

Germline-derived CDR1 and CDR2 are KGHSH and LQKENI. J lost 4 bases, V lost 3 bases, and 2 bases had no gene match. CDR3 size: 14 residues. Original analysis: Estimated nucleated cell counts came from reference gene primer amplification. Repertoires were generated with immunoSEQ multiplex PCR, while TCRdb's copy carries only in-frame clones and drops some. V and J calls and clone size come straight from that table; D and trimming were deduced from the DNA. The repertoire holds 3,000 to 3,500 clones, with around 70% as singletons. The specimen was peripheral blood. The source of this sequence is a man between 65 and 85 years old with active COVID-19. J is TRBJ1-2 and V is TRBV18; 10 bases map to TRBD1. CDR3 in amino acids: CASSPRDRGYGYTF. The CDR3, as DNA: TGTGCCAGCTCACCCAGGGACAGGGGCTATGGCTACACCTTC.